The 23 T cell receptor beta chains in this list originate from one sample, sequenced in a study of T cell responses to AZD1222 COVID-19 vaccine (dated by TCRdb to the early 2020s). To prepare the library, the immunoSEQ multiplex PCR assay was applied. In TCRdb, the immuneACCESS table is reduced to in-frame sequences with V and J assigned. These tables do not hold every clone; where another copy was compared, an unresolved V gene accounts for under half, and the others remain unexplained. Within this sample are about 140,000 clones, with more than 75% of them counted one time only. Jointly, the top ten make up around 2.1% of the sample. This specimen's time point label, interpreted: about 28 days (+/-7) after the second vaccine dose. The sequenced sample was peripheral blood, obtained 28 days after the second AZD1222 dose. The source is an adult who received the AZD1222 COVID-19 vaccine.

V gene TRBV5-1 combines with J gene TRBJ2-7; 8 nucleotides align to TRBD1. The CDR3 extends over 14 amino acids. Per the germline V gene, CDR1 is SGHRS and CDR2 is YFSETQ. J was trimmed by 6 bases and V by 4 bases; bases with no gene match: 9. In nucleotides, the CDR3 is TGCGCCAGCAGCCCGGACAGGGCGACGCGCGAGCAGTACTTC. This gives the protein CASSPDRATREQYF.

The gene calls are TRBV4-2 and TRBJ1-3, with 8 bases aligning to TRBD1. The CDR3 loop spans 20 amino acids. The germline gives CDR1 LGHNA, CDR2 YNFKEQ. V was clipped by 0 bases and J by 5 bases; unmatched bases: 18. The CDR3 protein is CASSQEQGTGSEGGRNTIYF. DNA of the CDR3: TGTGCCAGCAGCCAAGAGCAGGGGACAGGTTCCGAGGGAGGGCGAAACACCATATATTTT.

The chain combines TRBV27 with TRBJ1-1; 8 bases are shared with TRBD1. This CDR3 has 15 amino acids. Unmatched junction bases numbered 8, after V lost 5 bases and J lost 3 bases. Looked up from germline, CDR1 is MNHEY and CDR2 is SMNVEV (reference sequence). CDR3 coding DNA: TGTGCCAGCAGTGAATACAGGGGGGTATACACTGAAGCTTTCTTT. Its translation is CASSEYRGVYTEAFF.

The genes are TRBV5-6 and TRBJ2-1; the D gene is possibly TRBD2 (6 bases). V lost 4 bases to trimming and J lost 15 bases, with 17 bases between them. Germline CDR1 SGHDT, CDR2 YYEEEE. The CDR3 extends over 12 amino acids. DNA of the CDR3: TGTGCCAGCAGCCAGGCGGGACGGGGGTGGTTCTTC. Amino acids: CASSQAGRGWFF.

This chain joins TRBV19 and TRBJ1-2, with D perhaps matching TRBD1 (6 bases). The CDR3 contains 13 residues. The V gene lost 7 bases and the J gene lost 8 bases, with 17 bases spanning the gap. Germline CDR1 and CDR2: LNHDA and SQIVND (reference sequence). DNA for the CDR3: TGTGCCAGTAAGGCAGGGGTTGACAGGGGCTACACCTTC. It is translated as CASKAGVDRGYTF.

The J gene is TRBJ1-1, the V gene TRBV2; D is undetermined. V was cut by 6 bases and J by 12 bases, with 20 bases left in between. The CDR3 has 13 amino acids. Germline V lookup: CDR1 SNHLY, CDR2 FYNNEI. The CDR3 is CASRNVGRFGSFF. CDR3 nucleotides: TGTGCCAGCAGGAATGTGGGCCGTTTTGGATCTTTCTTT.

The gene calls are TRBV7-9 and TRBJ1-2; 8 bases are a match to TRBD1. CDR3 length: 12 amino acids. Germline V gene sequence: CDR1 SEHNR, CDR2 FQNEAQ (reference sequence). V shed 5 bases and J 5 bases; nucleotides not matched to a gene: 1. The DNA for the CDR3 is TGTGCCAGCAGCGGACAGGGATATGGCTACACCTTC. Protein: CASSGQGYGYTF.

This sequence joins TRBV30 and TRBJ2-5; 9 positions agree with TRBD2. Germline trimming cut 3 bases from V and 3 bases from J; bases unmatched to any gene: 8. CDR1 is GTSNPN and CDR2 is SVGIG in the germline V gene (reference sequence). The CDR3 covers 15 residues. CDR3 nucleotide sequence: TGTGCCTGGAGCGGTAGCGGGAGTACGGAAGAGACCCAGTACTTC. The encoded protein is CAWSGSGSTEETQYF.

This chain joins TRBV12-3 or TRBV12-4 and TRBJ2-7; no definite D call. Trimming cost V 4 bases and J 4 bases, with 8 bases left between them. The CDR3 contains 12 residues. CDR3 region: CASSSPRYEQYF. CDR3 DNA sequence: TGTGCCAGCAGTTCCCCCAGATACGAGCAGTACTTC.

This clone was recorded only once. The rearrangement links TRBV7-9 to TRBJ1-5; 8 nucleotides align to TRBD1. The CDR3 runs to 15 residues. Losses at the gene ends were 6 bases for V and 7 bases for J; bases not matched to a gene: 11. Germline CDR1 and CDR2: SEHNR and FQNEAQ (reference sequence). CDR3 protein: CASSPSDRGYQPQHF. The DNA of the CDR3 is TGTGCCAGCAGTCCCAGTGACAGGGGATACCAGCCCCAGCATTTT.

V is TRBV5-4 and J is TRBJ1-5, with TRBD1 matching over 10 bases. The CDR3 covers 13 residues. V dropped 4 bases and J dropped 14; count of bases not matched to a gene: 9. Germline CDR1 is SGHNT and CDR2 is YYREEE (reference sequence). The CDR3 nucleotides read TGTGCCAGCAGCGCCGACGGGACAGGGGCTGAGCATTTT. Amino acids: CASSADGTGAEHF.

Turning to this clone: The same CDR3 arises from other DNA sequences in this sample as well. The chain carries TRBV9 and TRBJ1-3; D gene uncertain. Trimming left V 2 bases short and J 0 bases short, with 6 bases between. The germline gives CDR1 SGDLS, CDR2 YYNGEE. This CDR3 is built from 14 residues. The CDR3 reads CASSVQSSGNTIYF. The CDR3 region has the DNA TGTGCCAGCAGCGTTCAGAGCTCTGGAAACACCATATATTTT.

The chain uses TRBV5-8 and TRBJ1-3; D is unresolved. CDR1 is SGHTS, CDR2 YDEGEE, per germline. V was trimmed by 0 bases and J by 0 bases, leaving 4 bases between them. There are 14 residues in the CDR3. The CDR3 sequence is CASSLDLSGNTIYF. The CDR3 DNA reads TGTGCCAGCAGCTTGGATCTCTCTGGAAACACCATATATTTT.

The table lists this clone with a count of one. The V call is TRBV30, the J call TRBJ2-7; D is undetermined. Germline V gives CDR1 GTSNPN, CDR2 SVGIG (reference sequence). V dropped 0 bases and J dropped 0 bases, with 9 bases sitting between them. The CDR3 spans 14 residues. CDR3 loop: CAWSVLKDSYEQYF. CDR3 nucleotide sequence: TGTGCCTGGAGTGTACTTAAGGACTCCTACGAGCAGTACTTC.

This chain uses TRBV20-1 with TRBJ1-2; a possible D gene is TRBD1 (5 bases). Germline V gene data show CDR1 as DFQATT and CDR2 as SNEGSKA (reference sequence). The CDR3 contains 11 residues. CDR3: CRARDNYGYTF. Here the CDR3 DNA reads TGCAGGGCCAGGGATAACTATGGCTACACCTTC.

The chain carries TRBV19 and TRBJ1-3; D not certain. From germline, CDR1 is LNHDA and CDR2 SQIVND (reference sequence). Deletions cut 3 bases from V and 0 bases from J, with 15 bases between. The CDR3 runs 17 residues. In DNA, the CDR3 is TGTGCCAGTAGTATTATGGCAGAGCAAGGCTCTGGAAACACCATATATTTT. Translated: CASSIMAEQGSGNTIYF.

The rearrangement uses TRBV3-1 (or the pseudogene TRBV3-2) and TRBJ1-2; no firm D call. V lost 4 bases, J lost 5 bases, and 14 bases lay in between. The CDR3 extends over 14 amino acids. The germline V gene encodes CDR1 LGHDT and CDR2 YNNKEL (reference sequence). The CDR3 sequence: CASSLLEGGYGYTF. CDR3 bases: TGTGCCAGCAGCCTTCTCGAGGGTGGATATGGCTACACCTTC.

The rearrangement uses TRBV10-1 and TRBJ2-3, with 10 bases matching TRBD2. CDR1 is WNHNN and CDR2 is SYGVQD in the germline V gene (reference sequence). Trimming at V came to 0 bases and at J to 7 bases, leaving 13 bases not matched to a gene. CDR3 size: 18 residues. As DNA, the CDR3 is TGCGCCAGCAGTGAGTCGAGAGTCCGGCTAGCGGGGGTGAATACGCAGTATTTT. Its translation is CASSESRVRLAGVNTQYF.

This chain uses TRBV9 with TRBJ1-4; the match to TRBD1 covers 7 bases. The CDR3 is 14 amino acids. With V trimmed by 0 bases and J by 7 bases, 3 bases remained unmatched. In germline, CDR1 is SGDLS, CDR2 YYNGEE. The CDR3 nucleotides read TGTGCCAGCAGCGTAGGCACAGGGGCTGAAAAACTGTTTTTT. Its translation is CASSVGTGAEKLFF.

The CDR3 region is CASSSVPSGNTIYF. The CDR3 DNA reads as TGCGCCAGCAGCTCGGTTCCCTCTGGAAACACCATATATTTT. The rearrangement joins TRBV5-1 to TRBJ1-3; D gene unclear. CDR3 length: 14 residues. Trimming cost V 3 bases and J 0 bases, with 7 bases left between them. Germline CDR1 and CDR2: SGHRS and YFSETQ.

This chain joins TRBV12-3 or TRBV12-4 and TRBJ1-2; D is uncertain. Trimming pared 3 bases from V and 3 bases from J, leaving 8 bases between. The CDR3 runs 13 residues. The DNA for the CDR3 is TGTGCCAGCAGTTTTTTAAGACACTATGGCTACACCTTC. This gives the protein CASSFLRHYGYTF.

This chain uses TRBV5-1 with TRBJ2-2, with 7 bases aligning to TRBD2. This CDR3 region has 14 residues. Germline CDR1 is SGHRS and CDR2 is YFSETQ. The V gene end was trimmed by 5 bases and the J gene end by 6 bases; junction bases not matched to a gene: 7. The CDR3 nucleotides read TGCGCCAGCAGACCTCTGACTAGCCCCGGGGAGCTGTTTTTT. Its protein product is CASRPLTSPGELFF.

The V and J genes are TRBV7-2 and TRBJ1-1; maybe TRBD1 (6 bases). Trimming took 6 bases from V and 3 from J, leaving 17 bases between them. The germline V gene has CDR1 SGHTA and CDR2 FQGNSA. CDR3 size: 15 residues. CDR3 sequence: CASRAGRGRHTEAFF. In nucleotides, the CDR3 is TGTGCCAGCAGGGCGGGCAGGGGAAGGCACACTGAAGCTTTCTTT.